These 14 T cell receptor beta chains were all obtained from the same sample, sequenced in a study of graft-versus-host responses after intestinal transplantation. The protocol was immunoSEQ multiplex PCR, while the TCRdb copy is restricted to in-frame clones and leaves out a portion. The data show roughly 75,000 clones, 91% seen once. These receptors are not linked to any known antigen. Sequencing was performed on unstimulated CD4+ T cells sorted from spleen or lymph node cells, taken before intestinal transplant. These receptors were obtained from a human donor who received an intestinal transplant.

This chain links TRBV10-3 with TRBJ1-6; D gene uncertain. From germline, CDR1 is ENHRY and CDR2 SYGVKD. The V end lost 11 bases, the J end lost 7 bases, and 12 bases lay between the germline ends. The CDR3 length is 12 residues. This chain's CDR3 is CAGGTENSPLHF. The DNA of the CDR3 is TGTGCCGGAGGTACCGAGAATTCACCCCTCCACTTT.

This sequence joins TRBV5-6 and TRBJ1-6; 7 nucleotides align to TRBD1. From germline, CDR1 is SGHDT and CDR2 YYEEEE. V lost 0 bases, J lost 8 bases, and 5 bases stayed unmatched. The CDR3 runs to 15 residues. CDR3 residues: CASSLDATGDSPLHF. CDR3 in DNA: TGTGCCAGCAGCTTGGACGCAACAGGGGATTCACCCCTCCACTTT.

CDR3 DNA: TGTGCCTGGAACTCGGGGACAGACCAGCCCCAGCATTTT. Translating it yields CAWNSGTDQPQHF. The chain carries TRBV30 and TRBJ1-5; 7 bases match TRBD1. V was clipped by 4 bases and J by 7 bases; unmatched bases: 7. This CDR3 has 13 amino acids. Germline V gene sequence: CDR1 GTSNPN, CDR2 SVGIG (reference sequence).

This clone came up once. The chain has TRBV5-1 and TRBJ1-2; the D gene is possibly TRBD1 (6 bases). The germline CDR1 and CDR2 sequences are SGHRS and YFSETQ. This CDR3 contains 14 residues. Between the trimmed V and J ends, which lost 1 base and 3 bases, there was a span of 10 bases. CDR3: CASSLTGIDYGYTF. The CDR3 nucleotides are TGCGCCAGCAGCTTGACAGGGATAGACTATGGCTACACCTTC.

The chain links TRBV5-6 to TRBJ2-7, with TRBD1 identical over 11 bases. The CDR3 runs 16 residues. Germline V gene sequence: CDR1 SGHDT, CDR2 YYEEEE. Trimming at V came to 1 base and at J to 3 bases, leaving 6 bases not matched to a gene. CDR3 amino acids: CASSLRVGTGGYEQYF. CDR3 nucleotide sequence: TGTGCCAGCAGCTTGCGGGTTGGGACAGGGGGCTACGAGCAGTACTTC.

This clone was seen just once. The chain recombines TRBV30 with TRBJ1-2; 7 bases line up with TRBD1. This CDR3 spans 15 amino acids. Germline V gives CDR1 GTSNPN, CDR2 SVGIG (reference sequence). V shed 7 bases and J 4 bases; nucleotides not matched to a gene: 15. For the CDR3, the DNA is TGTGCCTCCCACTGGCGGGACAGCAATCTCTATGGCTACACCTTC. It yields the protein CASHWRDSNLYGYTF.

This clone was observed once. V is TRBV7-6 and J is TRBJ1-1; 9 bases are shared with TRBD1. Germline trimming cut 5 bases from V and 5 bases from J; bases unmatched to any gene: 3. The CDR3 totals 13 residues. CDR1 is SGHVS and CDR2 is FNYEAQ in the germline V gene. CDR3 nucleotide sequence: TGTGCCAGCAGCCGGGGGACAGGGACTGAAGCTTTCTTT. This codes for CASSRGTGTEAFF. Using reference TRBV7-6 and TRBJ1-1 for the parts outside the CDR3, the full variable domain is GAGVSQSPRYKVTKRGQDVALRCDPISGHVSLYWYRQALGQGPEFLTYFNYEAQQDKSGLPNDRFSAERPEGSISTLTIQRTEQRDSAMYRCASSRGTGTEAFFGQGTRLTVV.

The rearrangement joins TRBV20-1 to TRBJ2-3; the D gene is possibly TRBD2 (5 bases). The germline V and J ends were trimmed by 5 bases and 8 bases, with 11 bases remaining between them. Germline CDR1 and CDR2: DFQATT and SNEGSKA (reference sequence). The CDR3 has 11 residues. CDR3 nucleotide sequence: TGCAGTGCTGAAAGGACTGGTACGCAGTATTTT. Amino acid sequence: CSAERTGTQYF.

J is TRBJ2-6 and V is TRBV6-1; D not resolved. Germline V gives CDR1 MNHNS, CDR2 SASEGT. With 1 base removed from V and 13 bases from J, the gap between germline ends came to 11 bases. This CDR3 spans 13 amino acids. The CDR3 is CASSEGAPFVLTF. Here the CDR3 DNA reads TGTGCCAGCAGTGAAGGGGCACCCTTTGTCCTGACTTTC.

The chain links TRBV25-1 to TRBJ2-3; 7 bases are a match to TRBD1. Unmatched junction bases numbered 13, after V lost 5 bases and J lost 11 bases. Germline V gene data show CDR1 as MGHDK and CDR2 as SYGVNS. The CDR3 spans 14 residues. CDR3 sequence: CASSPRTGLVRQYF. The CDR3 region has the DNA TGTGCCAGCAGTCCGCGGACAGGCCTGGTTAGGCAGTATTTT.

This chain joins TRBV4-3 and TRBJ1-6; 8 positions match TRBD1. This CDR3 comprises 16 residues. Germline CDR1 and CDR2: LGHNA and YSLEER. Trimming took 3 bases from V and 2 from J; bases not matched to a gene: 3. Written as DNA, the CDR3 is TGCGCCAGCAGCCAGGCGGACAGGGCCTATAATTCACCCCTCCACTTT. Amino acids: CASSQADRAYNSPLHF.

This chain links TRBV15 with TRBJ2-5; a possible D gene is TRBD1 (6 bases). V shed 3 bases and J shed 0 bases, with 17 bases lying between them. The CDR3 runs 17 residues. Germline V CDR1 and CDR2: LNHNV, YYDKDF (reference sequence). The CDR3 coding sequence is TGTGCCACCAGCAGGGCTACAAGGGGACATAACCAAGAGACCCAGTACTTC. Translated: CATSRATRGHNQETQYF.

V is TRBV2 and J is TRBJ1-5; 8 bases agree with TRBD1. The CDR3 is made up of 14 amino acids. Per the germline V gene, CDR1 is SNHLY and CDR2 is FYNNEI. The ends lost 7 bases at V and 5 bases at J; junction bases unmatched: 7. CDR3 amino acids: CASMAGGGYQPQHF. In DNA form, the CDR3 reads TGTGCCAGCATGGCAGGGGGCGGTTATCAGCCCCAGCATTTT.

The rearrangement joins TRBV7-2 to TRBJ1-2, with 10 bases lining up with TRBD1. CDR1 is SGHTA, CDR2 FQGNSA, per germline. Trimming at V came to 5 bases and at J to 7 bases, leaving 10 bases not matched to a gene. The CDR3 contains 15 residues. The CDR3 DNA reads as TGTGCCAGCAGCACCGGGACAGGGGTTATGGTTGGCTACACCTTC. This gives the protein CASSTGTGVMVGYTF.